The rows below give T cell receptor beta chains drawn from one sample of a study of blood T cell repertoires in COVID-19. The protocol was immunoSEQ multiplex PCR, while the TCRdb copy is restricted to in-frame clones and leaves out a portion. The sample has about 81,000 clones; 60% to 80% are singletons. Sequenced material: peripheral blood. These receptors originate from a woman aged 45-65 years with acute or convalescent COVID-19. Both conserved end residues are trimmed from each CDR3. Some rows have no size entry. The others give once, few or many, or a class for an expanded clone.

V	size	length	CDR3
TRBV19	-	13	ASSFGTSQNYGYT
TRBV5-6	-	13	ASSRPGQGTDTQY
TRBV27	once	13	ASSFGTGLDTEAF
TRBV6-5	-	13	ASSPRTEANYGYT
TRBV5-1	-	12	ASSLGGGRTEAF
TRBV6-2/TRBV6-3	-	14	ASSYSATGGYDEQY
TRBV5-1	-	14	ASSAGLAGGSYEQY
TRBV28	-	12	ASSFPAGPALSF
TRBV28	-	14	ASHLTGSYRSTEAF
TRBV10-3	-	12	AISASGPSYEQY
TRBV19	-	11	ASDRGRTYEQY
TRBV6-5	-	10	ASSPGGYEQY
TRBV28	few	15	ASSLWSGTAGNQPQH
TRBV4-2	-	12	ASSQGQHSYEQY
TRBV2	-	12	ASSVSQQADTQY
TRBV11-2	-	14	ASSLNLAGTNEKLF
TRBV4-3	-	14	ASSQGLAGEDYEQY
TRBV19	-	12	ASRQDRLRNEQF
TRBV2	-	14	ASNGDLASGDTEAF
TRBV6-5	-	11	ASSNRIGYGYT
TRBV28	-	14	ASSPETLTVNTEAF
TRBV7-9	-	12	ASSLGQVTSPLH
TRBV28	-	14	ASSIIQGASNQPQH
TRBV7-2	-	13	ASSLLAGGQETQY
TRBV19	-	12	ASSDRGGSLPQH
TRBV7-9	-	15	ASSLGLSGTRGEKLF
TRBV2	-	12	ASRGRVSNEKLF
TRBV5-4	-	13	ASSKPGQRGNEQF
TRBV7-2	-	15	ASSFQRVTANTGELF
TRBV15	-	13	ATSRDPGMNTEAF
TRBV13	-	12	ASSLAQTNTEAF
TRBV9	-	13	ASSVGTIAHNEQF
TRBV28	-	10	ASKINRDGYT
TRBV2	-	10	ASTRGNYGYT
TRBV10-3	-	13	AISEGDRDHEKLF
TRBV2	-	13	ASSEYRGSREKLF
TRBV19	-	12	ASSMRGIQETQY
TRBV9	-	15	ASTPSSGASSYNEQF
TRBV7-9	-	13	ASSLERGGTGELF
TRBV28	-	9	ASSSYPEQY
TRBV7-9	-	16	ASSRRRDRSEGANVLT
TRBV3-1/TRBV3-2	-	12	ASSQAGSGGEAF
TRBV27	-	14	ASSLKMGGSYYEQY
TRBV6-1	-	12	ASSEGGSRYEQY